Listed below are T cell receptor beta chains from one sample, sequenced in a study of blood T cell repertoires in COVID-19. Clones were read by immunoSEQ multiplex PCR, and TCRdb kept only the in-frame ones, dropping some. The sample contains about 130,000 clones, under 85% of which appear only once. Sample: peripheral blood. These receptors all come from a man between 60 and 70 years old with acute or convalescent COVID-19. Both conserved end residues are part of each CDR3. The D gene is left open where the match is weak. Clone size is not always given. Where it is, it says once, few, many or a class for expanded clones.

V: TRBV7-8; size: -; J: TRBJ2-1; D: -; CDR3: CASSRAPRRGNEQFF; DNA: TGTGCCAGCAGCCGAGCCCCTAGACGGGGGAATGAGCAGTTCTTC
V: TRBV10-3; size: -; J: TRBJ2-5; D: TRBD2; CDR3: CATTDSSGSSQYF; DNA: TGTGCCACGACGGACTCGAGCGGGAGTTCCCAGTACTTC
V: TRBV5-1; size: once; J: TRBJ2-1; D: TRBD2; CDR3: CASSLAALAGEQFF; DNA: TGCGCCAGCAGCTTGGCCGCACTAGCGGGTGAGCAGTTCTTC
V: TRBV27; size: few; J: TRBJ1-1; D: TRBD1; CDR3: CASSLNRGTEAFF; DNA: TGTGCCAGCAGTTTAAACAGGGGGACTGAAGCTTTCTTT
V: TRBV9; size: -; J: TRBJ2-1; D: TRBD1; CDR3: CASSPGQWFLSSYNEQFF; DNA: TGTGCCAGCAGCCCGGGACAGTGGTTTCTTAGCTCCTACAATGAGCAGTTCTTC
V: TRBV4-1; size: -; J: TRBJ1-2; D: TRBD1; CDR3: CASSPGQGPNYGYTF; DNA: TGCGCCAGCAGCCCTGGACAGGGGCCCAACTATGGCTACACCTTC
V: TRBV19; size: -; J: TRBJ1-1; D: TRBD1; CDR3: CASSTGTVLNTEAFF; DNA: TGTGCCAGTAGTACCGGGACAGTATTGAACACTGAAGCTTTCTTT
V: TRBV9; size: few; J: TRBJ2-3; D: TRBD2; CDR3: CASSVLAGGADTQYF; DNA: TGTGCCAGCAGCGTCCTAGCGGGAGGAGCAGATACGCAGTATTTT
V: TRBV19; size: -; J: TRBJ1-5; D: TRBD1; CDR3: CASSVDRVYNQPQHF; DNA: TGTGCCAGTAGTGTCGACAGGGTCTACAATCAGCCCCAGCATTTT
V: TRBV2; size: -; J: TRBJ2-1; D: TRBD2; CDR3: CASSDGAGFYNEQFF; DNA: TGTGCCAGCAGTGATGGAGCGGGATTCTACAATGAGCAGTTCTTC
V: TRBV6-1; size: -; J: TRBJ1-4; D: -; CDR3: CASSPGTSGMEKLFF; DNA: TGTGCCAGCAGTCCGGGGACATCAGGAATGGAAAAACTGTTTTTT
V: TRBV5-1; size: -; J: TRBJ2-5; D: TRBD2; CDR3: CASSSLAGETQYF; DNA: TGCGCCAGCAGCTCACTAGCGGGAGAGACCCAGTACTTC
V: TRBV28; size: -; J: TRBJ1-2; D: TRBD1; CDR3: CASGEGQETYGYTF; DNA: TGTGCCAGCGGAGAAGGACAGGAGACTTATGGCTACACCTTC